Sequencing of this TCR beta chain was carried out in a study of shared clonotypes between healthy human individuals. Execution of the assay was at deep level. Assay: immunoSEQ multiplex PCR; the TCRdb copy retains only in-frame clones and omits some. In the table there are 950,000 to 1,100,000 clones, about 84% of which are singletons. The sample taken for sequencing was memory CD4+ T cells from PBMCs. This sample's subset: CD45RA-negative fraction. The clonotype originates from a man aged 18 to 29 in good health. Some clones in this sample may be carry-over from other donors' samples.

The DNA of the CDR3 is TGCGCCAGCAGCTCCGGGACGGCAGCCTCTAACACTGAAGCTTTCTTT. It translates to CASSSGTAASNTEAFF. The chain combines TRBV5-1 with TRBJ1-1, with a tentative D call TRBD1 (5 bases). V was clipped by 3 bases and J by 2 bases, with 17 bases between them. CDR3 length: 16 amino acids. Germline lookup yields CDR1 SGHRS and CDR2 YFSETQ.